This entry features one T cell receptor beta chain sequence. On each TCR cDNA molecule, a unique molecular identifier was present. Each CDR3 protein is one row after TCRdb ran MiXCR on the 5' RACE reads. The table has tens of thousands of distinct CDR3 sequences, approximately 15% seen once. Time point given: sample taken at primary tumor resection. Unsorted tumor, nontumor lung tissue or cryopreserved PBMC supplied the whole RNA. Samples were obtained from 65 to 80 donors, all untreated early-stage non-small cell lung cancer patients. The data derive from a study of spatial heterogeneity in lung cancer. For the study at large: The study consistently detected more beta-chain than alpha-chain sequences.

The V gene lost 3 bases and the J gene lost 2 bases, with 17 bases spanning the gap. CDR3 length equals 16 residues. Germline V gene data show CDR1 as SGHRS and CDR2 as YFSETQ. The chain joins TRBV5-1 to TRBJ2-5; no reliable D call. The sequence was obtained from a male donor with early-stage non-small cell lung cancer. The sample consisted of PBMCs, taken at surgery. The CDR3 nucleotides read TGCGCCAGCAGCTCGCTGGCCACCCCAGAACAAGAGACCCAGTACTTC. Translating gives CASSSLATPEQETQYF.